This T cell receptor (beta chain) was captured by sequencing in a study of blood T cells in healthy people across ages. The CDR3 has 15 amino acids. V was pared by 7 bases and J by 10 bases, with 13 bases of the junction left unmatched. From germline, CDR1 is SNHLY and CDR2 FYNNEI. Then a second PCR, running roughly 6 to 11 cycles, was carried out with a sample-barcoded 5' primer and a J-beta primer mix. In TCRdb, the 5' RACE reads were re-called with MiXCR into one record per CDR3 protein. The table includes about 1 million distinct CDR3 sequences, more than 35% detected once. This clonotype was counted between two and nine times.

The sequenced material came from blood. The source is an older woman in good health. This chain joins TRBV2 and TRBJ2-5, with TRBD2 matching 12 bases. The CDR3 region is CASKLGLAGPVGQYF. The CDR3 region has the DNA TGTGCCAGCAAATTAGGACTAGCGGGACCCGTTGGCCAGTACTTC. The full variable domain, with the rest looked up from reference TRBV2 and TRBJ2-5, is EPEVTQTPSHQVTQMGQEVILRCVPISNHLYFYWYRQILGQKVEFLVSFYNNEISEKSEIFDDQFSVERPDGSNFTLKIRSTKLEDSAMYFCASKLGLAGPVGQYFGPGTRLLVL.